A selection of T cell receptor beta chains follows, all from one sample in a study of blood T cell repertoires in COVID-19. Sequencing used immunoSEQ multiplex PCR; TCRdb keeps in-frame clones, though not all of them. The data contain around 140,000 clones, about 86% of them singletons. The specimen was peripheral blood. These receptors were obtained from a human donor in a cohort sampled during active COVID-19. CDR3s include the opening cysteine and the closing phenylalanine or tryptophan. D genes are given only for firm matches. Rows give clone size only sometimes, using once, few, many, or a class for an expanded clone.

cdr3_length	d_call	clone_size	j_call	v_call	cdr3_nt	cdr3_aa
12	TRBD1	-	TRBJ2-1	TRBV6-2/TRBV6-3	TGTGCCAGCAGTTATCAGGCAGGGGGGCAGTTCTTC	CASSYQAGGQFF
13	TRBD1	-	TRBJ1-2	TRBV27	TGTGCCAGCAGAAAACGGGACAGGGACGACGACACCTTC	CASRKRDRDDDTF
14	-	-	TRBJ2-5	TRBV29-1	TGCAGCGTTGCGGAGAGGGCAGCTCAAGGGACCCAGTACTTC	CSVAERAAQGTQYF
13	-	-	TRBJ1-2	TRBV7-9	TGTGCCAGCAGCCGAGGTCACTCCTATGGCTACACCTTC	CASSRGHSYGYTF
14	-	-	TRBJ1-4	TRBV5-5	TGTGCCAGCAGCCCTGGGGGGTTAAATGAAAAACTGTTTTTT	CASSPGGLNEKLFF
15	-	-	TRBJ1-5	TRBV7-8	TGTGCCAGCTCAACTTTCCAGGGAGGAGATCAGCCCCAGCATTTT	CASSTFQGGDQPQHF
16	-	-	TRBJ1-3	TRBV6-1	TGTGCCAGCAGTGGTACATTTACGACCCCACGGGACACCATATATTTT	CASSGTFTTPRDTIYF
15	-	-	TRBJ1-1	TRBV2	TGTGCCAGCAGTGAATCCACGGGGAGGGGAACTGAAGCTTTCTTT	CASSESTGRGTEAFF
13	-	-	TRBJ2-5	TRBV6-2/TRBV6-3	TGTGCCAGCAGTTACCCCAGACAAGAGACCCAGTACTTC	CASSYPRQETQYF
11	-	-	TRBJ2-7	TRBV2	TGTGCCAGCCACATTTCCTACGAGCAGTACTTC	CASHISYEQYF
15	TRBD2	-	TRBJ2-7	TRBV5-6	TGTGCCAGCAGCCTTTGGACTAGCGGGAGCCACGAGCAGTACTTC	CASSLWTSGSHEQYF
14	TRBD1	-	TRBJ2-7	TRBV25-1	TGTGCCAGCAGGGGGGGACAGGGGGCCTACGAGCAGTACTTC	CASRGGQGAYEQYF
14	-	-	TRBJ2-1	TRBV21-1	TGTGCCAGGACCCGGGACAGGGATATCAATGAGCAGTTCTTC	CARTRDRDINEQFF
14	-	-	TRBJ2-6	TRBV28	TGTGCCAGCAGTTTGGCCGGGGGGGCCAACGTCCTGACTTTC	CASSLAGGANVLTF
17	TRBD2	-	TRBJ2-7	TRBV3-1/TRBV3-2	TGTGCCAGCAGCCAAGGTAGCGGGGGTGTATTCTCCTACGAGCAGTACTTC	CASSQGSGGVFSYEQYF
15	-	-	TRBJ1-2	TRBV15	TGTGCCACCAACCCGGGGGGTGCTTCTAACTATGGCTACACCTTC	CATNPGGASNYGYTF
15	TRBD2	-	TRBJ2-1	TRBV13	TGTGCCAGCAATGAGCGGGGCTATTCCTACAATGAGCAGTTCTTC	CASNERGYSYNEQFF
19	TRBD2	-	TRBJ2-7	TRBV7-2	TGTGCCAGCAGGGGGACCGGGACTAGCGGGAGATCCGCCTTGGCCGAGCAGTACTTC	CASRGTGTSGRSALAEQYF
15	TRBD1	once	TRBJ2-1	TRBV28	TGTGCCAGCAGTTACTCAGGGGGTGGGGACAATGAGCAGTTCTTC	CASSYSGGGDNEQFF
14	TRBD1	-	TRBJ2-7	TRBV6-5	TGTGCCAGCAGTTCCCGGACAGGGGGCTACGAGCAGTACTTC	CASSSRTGGYEQYF
16	TRBD2	-	TRBJ2-5	TRBV7-9	TGTGCCAGCAGCCCGAGGGCTAGCGGGAGTCAAGAGACCCAGTACTTC	CASSPRASGSQETQYF
15	TRBD2	-	TRBJ2-7	TRBV28	TGTGCCAGCAGTTCCTCTAGCGGGAGAGTCGGCGAGCAGTACTTC	CASSSSSGRVGEQYF